Listed here are 22 T cell receptor beta chains from one sample, sequenced in a study of blood T cell repertoires in COVID-19. The table came from immunoSEQ multiplex PCR; TCRdb's copy has only in-frame clones and leaves some out. The sample has about 61,000 clones; more than 70% are singletons. Sequencing used peripheral blood. These receptors all stem from a woman aged 45-65 years with active or convalescent COVID-19.

The chain carries TRBV5-1 and TRBJ2-1; 11 bases line up with TRBD2. J lost 6 bases, V lost 4 bases, and 9 bases had no gene match. Germline loops: CDR1 SGHRS, CDR2 YFSETQ. This CDR3 spans 16 amino acids. The CDR3, as DNA: TGCGCCAGCAGCACATCCGGGACTAGCGGCCTCAATGAGCAGTTCTTC. Translated: CASSTSGTSGLNEQFF.

The chain couples TRBV11-2 to TRBJ2-3; 11 bases are a match to TRBD1. Per germline, CDR1 SGHAT and CDR2 FQNNGV. V trimming: 1 base; J trimming: 6 bases; junction bases outside the gene matches: 6. This CDR3 has 16 amino acids. This chain's CDR3 is CASSLGVDRGLDTQYF. The CDR3 DNA follows: TGTGCCAGCAGCTTAGGAGTGGACAGGGGGCTTGATACGCAGTATTTT.

The chain is built from TRBV7-9 and TRBJ1-1; D perhaps matches TRBD1 (5 bases). The germline V and J ends were trimmed by 2 bases and 0 bases, with 13 bases remaining between them. Per the germline V gene, CDR1 is SEHNR and CDR2 is FQNEAQ (reference sequence). The CDR3 is 16 amino acids. CDR3 DNA sequence: TGTGCCAGCAGCTTAAGCGGCGGGGGGATGAACACTGAAGCTTTCTTT. This gives the protein CASSLSGGGMNTEAFF. Complete variable domain (other parts from reference TRBV7-9 and TRBJ1-1): DTGVSQNPRHKITKRGQNVTFRCDPISEHNRLYWYRQTLGQGPEFLTYFQNEAQLEKSRLLSDRFSAERPKGSFSTLEIQRTEQGDSAMYLCASSLSGGGMNTEAFFGQGTRLTVV.

The J gene is TRBJ2-7, the V gene TRBV19, with D possibly matching TRBD2 (5 bases). Trimming took off 5 bases at V and 5 bases at J, with 13 bases between the two ends. The germline CDR1 and CDR2 sequences are LNHDA and SQIVND (reference sequence). This CDR3 contains 13 residues. CDR3 residues: CASSHGNINEQYF. CDR3 in DNA: TGTGCCAGTAGTCACGGGAACATCAACGAGCAGTACTTC.

The genes are TRBV7-3 and TRBJ2-7, with 9 nucleotides matching TRBD1. The CDR3 runs to 15 residues. V dropped 6 bases and J dropped 1; count of bases not matched to a gene: 7. CDR1 and CDR2 from the germline V gene are SGHTA and FQGTGA. CDR3 in DNA: TGTGCCAGCAGTCGAACAGGGGGCCAGTCCTACGAGCAGTACTTC. Its translation is CASSRTGGQSYEQYF.

J is TRBJ2-3 and V is TRBV27; the D gene is possibly TRBD1 (6 bases). From germline, CDR1 is MNHEY and CDR2 SMNVEV (reference sequence). The CDR3 is 17 residues long. V lost 4 bases, J lost 0 bases, and 17 bases lay in between. The CDR3 sequence is CASSWTGQLPSTDTQYF. As DNA, the CDR3 is TGTGCCAGCAGTTGGACGGGACAACTACCTAGCACAGATACGCAGTATTTT.

The chain carries TRBV10-1 and TRBJ1-6; the D gene is possibly TRBD1 (5 bases). Trimming cost V 3 bases and J 5 bases, with 8 bases left between them. The germline gives CDR1 WNHNN, CDR2 SYGVQD (reference sequence). The CDR3 spans 14 residues. CDR3 loop: CASSEGANNSPLHF. Here the CDR3 DNA reads TGCGCCAGCAGTGAAGGGGCCAATAATTCACCCCTCCACTTT.

The rearrangement joins TRBV9 to TRBJ1-1, with D possibly matching TRBD1 (6 bases). The V gene's germline CDR1 is SGDLS and CDR2 YYNGEE. V lost 4 bases and J lost 2, with 15 bases in between. The CDR3 has 15 amino acids. The CDR3 nucleotides are TGTGCCAGCAGCCCTTACCGGGACACAAACACTGAAGCTTTCTTT. Its translation is CASSPYRDTNTEAFF.

Only one count was recorded for this clone. The chain uses TRBV19 and TRBJ2-1; 13 nucleotides line up with TRBD2. Germline V gives CDR1 LNHDA, CDR2 SQIVND (reference sequence). With V trimmed by 3 bases and J by 2 bases, 10 bases remained unmatched. This CDR3 has 19 amino acids. CDR3 protein: CASSIDRTSGSGPYNEQFF. The CDR3 coding sequence is TGTGCCAGTAGTATCGATCGGACTAGCGGGAGTGGCCCCTACAATGAGCAGTTCTTC. Filled out from reference TRBV19 and TRBJ2-1, the complete variable domain reads DGGITQSPKYLFRKEGQNVTLSCEQNLNHDAMYWYRQDPGQGLRLIYYSQIVNDFQKGDIAEGYSVSREKKESFPLTVTSAQKNPTAFYLCASSIDRTSGSGPYNEQFFGPGTRLTVL.

The count of this clone is one. The chain recombines TRBV11-2 with TRBJ2-1, with D maybe TRBD2 (5 bases). This CDR3 contains 17 residues. CDR1 and CDR2 (germline): SGHAT, FQNNGV. The V gene lost 3 bases and the J gene lost 2 bases, with 17 bases spanning the gap. CDR3 sequence (DNA): TGTGCCAGCAGCTTCGGGGAACGGCCACGGGCCTACAATGAGCAGTTCTTC. It encodes CASSFGERPRAYNEQFF.

This sequence joins TRBV9 and TRBJ2-2; 8 bases agree with TRBD2. V dropped 5 bases and J dropped 4; count of bases not matched to a gene: 10. Germline CDR1 reads SGDLS; CDR2 reads YYNGEE. This CDR3 has 16 amino acids. CDR3 nucleotide sequence: TGTGCCAGCAGTCCTCCCGGGACTAGGGCCACCGGGGAGCTGTTTTTT. It yields the protein CASSPPGTRATGELFF. The variable domain in full, completed from reference TRBV9 and TRBJ2-2, reads DSGVTQTPKHLITATGQRVTLRCSPRSGDLSVYWYQQSLDQGLQFLIQYYNGEERAKGNILERFSAQQFPDLHSELNLSSLELGDSALYFCASSPPGTRATGELFFGEGSRLTVL.

In its sample, this clone was seen many times. The chain is built from TRBV2 and TRBJ2-7; 13 nucleotides align to TRBD2. The CDR3 covers 19 residues. V trimming: 6 bases; J trimming: 0 bases; junction bases outside the gene matches: 14. The germline V gene has CDR1 SNHLY and CDR2 FYNNEI. The CDR3 is CASRAGTSGEWGASYEQYF. The CDR3 bases are TGTGCCAGCAGGGCTGGGACTAGCGGGGAGTGGGGGGCCTCCTACGAGCAGTACTTC.

This rearrangement joins TRBV6-6 to TRBJ2-5; tentatively, D is TRBD2 (6 bases). The CDR3 spans 11 residues. Trimming shortened V by 5 bases and J by 9 bases, and 10 bases separated the two germline ends. Germline V CDR1 and CDR2: MNHNY, SVGAGI (reference sequence). The CDR3 DNA is TGTGCCAGCAGTACGGGGGACTCCCAGTACTTC. It is translated as CASSTGDSQYF.

This chain's CDR3 is CASSQHILPYGYTF. In DNA, the CDR3 is TGTGCCAGCAGCCAACATATACTTCCCTATGGCTACACCTTC. The chain has TRBV14 and TRBJ1-2, with no clear D. This CDR3 has 14 amino acids. V shed 2 bases and J shed 4 bases, with 11 bases lying between them. Germline V gene data show CDR1 as SGHDN and CDR2 as FVKESK.

The rearrangement joins TRBV11-2 to TRBJ2-1, with D unclear. V was cut by 3 bases and J by 1 base, with 4 bases left in between. The germline CDR1 and CDR2 sequences are SGHAT and FQNNGV. The CDR3 is 13 amino acids. The CDR3 DNA reads TGTGCCAGCAGCTTGAGGTCCTACAATGAGCAGTTCTTC. Encoded protein: CASSLRSYNEQFF.

V is TRBV6-5 and J is TRBJ2-6, with 8 bases matching TRBD2. Germline V gene data show CDR1 as MNHEY and CDR2 as SVGAGI. CDR3 length equals 13 residues. The V gene end was trimmed by 10 bases and the J gene end by 2 bases; junction bases not matched to a gene: 1. For the CDR3, the DNA is TGTGCCACCGGGGGGGCTGGGGCCAACGTCCTGACTTTC. Translated, it gives CATGGAGANVLTF.

This clone was recorded only once. The chain employs TRBV7-3 and TRBJ2-1; 7 nucleotides agree with TRBD2. Germline V gives CDR1 SGHTA, CDR2 FQGTGA. This CDR3 contains 16 residues. The ends lost 1 base at V and 4 bases at J; junction bases unmatched: 7. The CDR3 reads CASSLITGGKYNEQFF. The CDR3 DNA follows: TGTGCCAGCAGCTTAATTACCGGGGGGAAATACAATGAGCAGTTCTTC.

The chain carries TRBV2 and TRBJ1-2, with 9 bases aligning to TRBD1. In germline, CDR1 is SNHLY, CDR2 FYNNEI. After removal of 6 bases from V and 5 bases from J, the junction contained 7 bases not matched to a gene. CDR3 length: 14 amino acids. This CDR3 reads CASSDRDREYGYTF. The DNA of the CDR3 is TGTGCCAGCAGCGACAGGGACAGGGAGTATGGCTACACCTTC.

The genes are TRBV13 and TRBJ2-7, with 7 positions matching TRBD1. Germline assignment: CDR1 PRHDT and CDR2 FYEKMQ (reference sequence). The trim removed 4 bases at V and 2 bases at J, leaving 11 bases unmatched. The CDR3 has 16 residues. CDR3 DNA: TGTGCCAGCAGCTCTAGAGAACCGGGACAGACCTACGAGCAGTACTTC. Translation gives CASSSREPGQTYEQYF. The variable domain in full, completed from reference TRBV13 and TRBJ2-7, reads AAGVIQSPRHLIKEKRETATLKCYPIPRHDTVYWYQQGPGQDPQFLISFYEKMQSDKGSIPDRFSAQQFSDYHSELNMSSLELGDSALYFCASSSREPGQTYEQYFGPGTRLTVT.

The chain couples TRBV28 to TRBJ1-6; TRBD1 matches at 7 bases. Germline trimming cut 7 bases from V and 10 bases from J; bases unmatched to any gene: 16. This CDR3 is built from 16 residues. Germline V gene data show CDR1 as MDHEN and CDR2 as SYDVKM. CDR3 bases: TGTGCCAGCACCTTTGCCACTACAGGGGATGGGTCACCCCTCCACTTT. Encoded protein: CASTFATTGDGSPLHF.

This chain uses TRBV7-8 with TRBJ2-1; TRBD2 matches at 9 bases. Trimming removed 5 bases from V and 8 bases from J; junction bases left unmatched: 10. Germline V lookup: CDR1 SGHVS, CDR2 FQNEAQ. The CDR3 covers 15 residues. The CDR3 protein is CASSPSGRLGDEQFF. The CDR3 DNA sequence: TGTGCCAGCAGCCCCAGCGGGAGGCTTGGGGATGAGCAGTTCTTC.

Here the CDR3 DNA reads TGTGCCAGTAGAGACTCCGGAGGCTATGGCTACACCTTC. Amino acids: CASRDSGGYGYTF. The chain couples TRBV19 to TRBJ1-2; D ambiguous. This CDR3 region has 13 residues. CDR1 is LNHDA and CDR2 is SQIVND in the germline V gene (reference sequence). V lost 6 bases, J lost 4 bases, and 12 bases lay in between.